These 20 T cell receptor beta chains originate from one sample sequenced in a study of shared clonotypes between healthy human individuals. Generated by immunoSEQ multiplex PCR, the TCRdb table keeps only in-frame clones and is missing some. This sample carries 1,500,000 or so clones, roughly 98.5% of them seen once, and the ten largest clones take roughly 0.35%. Material for sequencing was naive CD4+ T cells sorted from blood. Subset described: CD45RA+ positively selected. These receptors originate from a man aged 30 to 45 in good health.

The genes are TRBV19 and TRBJ2-1; 13 bases match TRBD2. CDR1 is LNHDA and CDR2 is SQIVND in the germline V gene (reference sequence). CDR3 length: 16 amino acids. Germline trimming cut 5 bases from V and 9 bases from J; bases unmatched to any gene: 10. The CDR3 protein is CASSPRTSGGLSEQFF. In DNA, the CDR3 is TGTGCCAGTAGTCCCCGGACTAGCGGGGGTTTAAGTGAGCAGTTCTTC.

This chain links TRBV5-1 with TRBJ1-4, with D possibly TRBD1 on 6 matching bases. V shed 3 bases and J shed 0 bases, with 21 bases lying between them. The CDR3 is 19 residues long. In germline, CDR1 is SGHRS, CDR2 YFSETQ. The chain's CDR3 is CASSWGQIGGDATNEKLFF. For the CDR3, the DNA is TGCGCCAGCAGCTGGGGACAAATAGGAGGAGATGCAACTAATGAAAAACTGTTTTTT.

The chain links TRBV28 to TRBJ2-7, with 7 bases matching TRBD1. CDR1 and CDR2 from the germline V gene are MDHEN and SYDVKM. V shed 1 base, J shed 7 bases, and the junction held 13 bases outside the gene matches. The CDR3 sequence is 16 residues long. This CDR3 reads CASSLSGTAYGWEQYF. CDR3 sequence (DNA): TGTGCCAGCAGTTTATCCGGGACAGCTTACGGGTGGGAGCAGTACTTC.

The chain recombines TRBV19 with TRBJ2-7; possibly TRBD1 or TRBD2 for D (5 bases each). V was trimmed by 4 bases and J by 6 bases, leaving 13 bases between them. The CDR3 runs 13 residues. Germline V CDR1 and CDR2: LNHDA, SQIVND (reference sequence). CDR3 sequence (DNA): TGTGCCAGTAGTACGAGGGGCTCATTCGAGCAGTACTTC. Amino acids: CASSTRGSFEQYF.

This sequence joins TRBV5-1 and TRBJ2-1, with 8 bases aligning to TRBD2. Per the germline V gene, CDR1 is SGHRS and CDR2 is YFSETQ. The CDR3 spans 16 residues. The J segment lost 7 bases and the V segment lost 5 bases, leaving 14 bases of the junction unmatched. The chain's CDR3 is CASSSSPSGRGNEQFF. As DNA, the CDR3 is TGCGCCAGCAGTTCTTCTCCGAGCGGGAGAGGAAATGAGCAGTTCTTC. Complete variable domain (other parts from reference TRBV5-1 and TRBJ2-1): KAGVTQTPRYLIKTRGQQVTLSCSPISGHRSVSWYQQTPGQGLQFLFEYFSETQRNKGNFPGRFSGRQFSNSRSEMNVSTLELGDSALYLCASSSSPSGRGNEQFFGPGTRLTVL.

In its sample, this clone was seen a few times. This chain joins TRBV5-1 and TRBJ2-5, with 8 nucleotides matching TRBD2. V shed 0 bases, J shed 5 bases, and the junction held 12 bases outside the gene matches. The V gene's germline CDR1 is SGHRS and CDR2 YFSETQ. This CDR3 has 17 amino acids. This chain's CDR3 is CASSLGLVGRAGETQYF. The CDR3 DNA is TGCGCCAGCAGCTTGGGGCTAGTCGGGAGGGCCGGGGAGACCCAGTACTTC.

CDR3 in DNA: TGTGCCAGCAGTTACTGGGACAAAACCTACGAGCAGTACTTC. It yields the protein CASSYWDKTYEQYF. The chain uses TRBV6-6 and TRBJ2-7, with TRBD1 as a possible D gene (6 bases). Deletions cut 1 base from V and 2 bases from J, with 9 bases between. This CDR3 contains 14 residues. Germline CDR1 MNHNY, CDR2 SVGAGI (reference sequence).

In regard to this clone: This sample includes further DNA sequences coding for the same CDR3. This chain uses TRBV19 with TRBJ2-7; 7 nucleotides line up with TRBD1. The CDR3 totals 13 residues. After removal of 4 bases from V and 2 bases from J, the junction contained 2 bases not matched to a gene. Per germline, CDR1 LNHDA and CDR2 SQIVND (reference sequence). This chain's CDR3 is CASSRGQTYEQYF. The CDR3 DNA follows: TGTGCCAGTAGTAGGGGACAGACCTACGAGCAGTACTTC.

The chain carries TRBV29-1 and TRBJ2-5; D unresolved. The DNA matches TRBJ2-7 better at its end, which makes the J call doubtful. The germline V gene encodes CDR1 SQVTM and CDR2 ANQGSEA. The CDR3 is 12 amino acids. In nucleotides, the CDR3 is TGCAGCGTTGAAGATGAATCCTACGAGCAGTACTTC. It codes for CSVEDESYEQYF.

The CDR3 bases are TGTGCCAGCAGTGAACTAGTGAACACTGAAGCTTTCTTT. Protein: CASSELVNTEAFF. The chain recombines TRBV6-1 with TRBJ1-1, with D uncertain. Per germline, CDR1 MNHNS and CDR2 SASEGT. Trimming shortened V by 2 bases and J by 0 bases, and 4 bases separated the two germline ends. This CDR3 has 13 residues.

This clone occurred once. The V and J genes are TRBV28 and TRBJ1-5; 11 positions agree with TRBD1. The J segment lost 11 bases and the V segment lost 3 bases, leaving 12 bases of the junction unmatched. CDR3 length equals 16 residues. Germline V gives CDR1 MDHEN, CDR2 SYDVKM. CDR3 protein: CASSLKWTGGGTTQHF. DNA for the CDR3: TGTGCCAGCAGTTTGAAATGGACAGGGGGCGGCACGACCCAGCATTTT.

V is TRBV28 and J is TRBJ2-3; D is undetermined. This CDR3 has 10 amino acids. Trimming cost V 3 bases and J 8 bases, with 3 bases left between them. CDR1 MDHEN and CDR2 SYDVKM come from the germline V gene. CDR3 region: CASSFGTQYF. The CDR3 coding sequence is TGTGCCAGCAGTTTTGGTACGCAGTATTTT.

The chain links TRBV4-2 to TRBJ2-1; 8 positions agree with TRBD2. Germline CDR1 reads LGHNA; CDR2 reads YNFKEQ. The CDR3 covers 15 residues. With 4 bases clipped from V and 7 bases from J, the junction kept 9 bases outside the gene matches. The CDR3 reads CASSPAISGRNEQFF. The DNA of the CDR3 is TGTGCCAGCAGCCCCGCCATCAGCGGGAGAAATGAGCAGTTCTTC.

This chain joins TRBV7-9 and TRBJ1-5; D call uncertain. The ends were cut back, 2 bases at V and 7 bases at J, with 12 bases in the middle. This CDR3 comprises 14 residues. Germline V gives CDR1 SEHNR, CDR2 FQNEAQ (reference sequence). CDR3 sequence reads: CASSLTTEKQPQHF. In nucleotides, the CDR3 is TGTGCCAGCAGCTTAACAACGGAAAAACAGCCCCAGCATTTT.

This chain uses TRBV4-3 with TRBJ1-1; 7 nucleotides line up with TRBD1. Per the germline V gene, CDR1 is LGHNA and CDR2 is YSLEER. This CDR3 has 15 amino acids. Germline trimming cut 2 bases from V and 4 bases from J; bases unmatched to any gene: 7. CDR3: CASSQTSQGITEAFF. CDR3 in DNA: TGCGCCAGCAGCCAAACCTCACAGGGGATCACTGAAGCTTTCTTT.

About this clone itself: This CDR3 is also generated by other DNA sequences in the sample. This CDR3 is CASSLVGADTQYF. The CDR3 region has the DNA TGTGCCAGCAGCTTAGTGGGGGCAGATACGCAGTATTTT. The rearrangement links TRBV7-9 to TRBJ2-3; TRBD1 or TRBD2 may be the D gene (5 bases each). Trimming removed 1 base at V and 4 bases at J, with 6 bases between. The germline CDR1 and CDR2 sequences are SEHNR and FQNEAQ (reference sequence). This CDR3 spans 13 amino acids.

This chain uses TRBV18 with TRBJ2-5; 11 bases map to TRBD1. V dropped 4 bases and J dropped 2; count of bases not matched to a gene: 3. CDR1 and CDR2 (germline): KGHSH, LQKENI. The CDR3 runs 15 residues. In DNA, the CDR3 is TGTGCCAGCTCACGGACAGGGGGCGGGCAAGAGACCCAGTACTTC. It specifies CASSRTGGGQETQYF.

Only one count was recorded for this clone. This chain joins TRBV19 and TRBJ1-4; D unresolved. V gave up 1 base and J gave up 7 bases, with 13 bases separating them. CDR3 length: 15 residues. Per the germline V gene, CDR1 is LNHDA and CDR2 is SQIVND (reference sequence). CDR3 DNA sequence: TGTGCCAGTAGTATAGGTCCAAGCCCGGTTGAAAAACTGTTTTTT. It is translated as CASSIGPSPVEKLFF. The full variable domain, its missing parts supplied by reference TRBV19 and TRBJ1-4, is DGGITQSPKYLFRKEGQNVTLSCEQNLNHDAMYWYRQDPGQGLRLIYYSQIVNDFQKGDIAEGYSVSREKKESFPLTVTSAQKNPTAFYLCASSIGPSPVEKLFFGSGTQLSVL.

The chain employs TRBV11-2 and TRBJ2-1; no definite D call. Looked up from germline, CDR1 is SGHAT and CDR2 is FQNNGV. Between the trimmed V and J ends, which lost 2 bases and 4 bases, there was a span of 15 bases. The CDR3 contains 16 residues. CDR3 DNA sequence: TGTGCCAGCAGCTTATCCCCGGGTTCAGTTTACAATGAGCAGTTCTTC. It translates to CASSLSPGSVYNEQFF.

This chain joins TRBV7-6 and TRBJ2-7; 11 bases align to TRBD2. The germline gives CDR1 SGHVS, CDR2 FNYEAQ. This CDR3 is built from 13 residues. V shed 4 bases, J shed 6 bases, and the junction held 2 bases outside the gene matches. This chain's CDR3 is CASSSGLAGEQYF. The DNA for the CDR3 is TGTGCCAGCAGCTCTGGACTAGCGGGCGAGCAGTACTTC.